This TCR beta chain was sequenced in a study of cytomegalovirus exposure and HLA in healthy donors. Study results and limitations: A later analysis associated approximately 17,000 TCR beta sequences with HLA alleles at a 0.05 false discovery rate. CMV antigen specificity of three CMV-associated chains was confirmed in vitro.

60 Vbeta and 13 Jbeta primers were used in PCR. Only in-frame clones appear in the TCRdb table, and some are missing; sequencing was by immunoSEQ multiplex PCR. The sample lists roughly 130,000 clones; roughly four fifths were seen once. A remark on this clone: Antigen unknown.

The receptor was derived from a girl aged 2 to 9 in good health and CMV-seronegative. Sequencing was done on a sample of PBMCs.

The CDR3 DNA reads TGTGCCATCAGTGAGTCGGGCCCACCTAATTCACCCCTCCACTTT. Its protein is CAISESGPPNSPLHF. J is TRBJ1-6 and V is TRBV10-3, with D unclear. Trimming cost V 0 bases and J 6 bases, with 9 bases left between them. CDR1 ENHRY and CDR2 SYGVKD come from the germline V gene. This CDR3 is 15 amino acids long.